This TCR beta chain originates from a study of blood T cell repertoires in COVID-19. Across the whole study: Specimens from acute and convalescent COVID-19 originated in the United States, Italy and Spain. Sample material is recorded as cDNA or gDNA derived from T cells, B-cell-depleted T cells, or PBMCs.

The CDR3 extends over 14 amino acids. Per germline, CDR1 SNHLY and CDR2 FYNNEI. V was cut by 8 bases and J by 1 base, with 12 bases left in between. The table came from immunoSEQ multiplex PCR; TCRdb's copy has only in-frame clones and leaves some out. The sample includes 250,000 or so clones, around 83% seen only once; the top ten take roughly 9.8%. The receptor's source is an older man with acute or convalescent COVID-19. Sequenced sample: peripheral blood. The rearrangement joins TRBV2 to TRBJ2-1; D is ambiguous. The chain's CDR3 is CASGRLVSYNEQFF. CDR3 bases: TGTGCCAGCGGCCGACTGGTTTCCTACAATGAGCAGTTCTTC. The complete variable domain, with remaining parts taken from reference TRBV2 and TRBJ2-1, reads EPEVTQTPSHQVTQMGQEVILRCVPISNHLYFYWYRQILGQKVEFLVSFYNNEISEKSEIFDDQFSVERPDGSNFTLKIRSTKLEDSAMYFCASGRLVSYNEQFFGPGTRLTVL.